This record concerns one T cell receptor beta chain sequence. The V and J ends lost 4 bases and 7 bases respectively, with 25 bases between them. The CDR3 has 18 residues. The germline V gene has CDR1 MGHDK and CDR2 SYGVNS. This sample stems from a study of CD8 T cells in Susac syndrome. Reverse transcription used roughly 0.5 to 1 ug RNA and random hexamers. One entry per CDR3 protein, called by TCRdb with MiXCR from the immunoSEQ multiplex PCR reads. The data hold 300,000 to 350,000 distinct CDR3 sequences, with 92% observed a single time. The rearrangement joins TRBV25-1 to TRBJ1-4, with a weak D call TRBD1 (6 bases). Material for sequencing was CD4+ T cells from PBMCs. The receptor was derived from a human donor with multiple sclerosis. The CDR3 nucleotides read TGTGCCAGCAGTGGGTTGAGGGGGGGCGAAGTCCGTAGTGAAAAACTGTTTTTT. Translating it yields CASSGLRGGEVRSEKLFF.